The present T cell receptor (beta chain) was sequenced within a study of shared clonotypes between healthy human individuals. Germline V gene sequence: CDR1 SGHRS, CDR2 YFSETQ. CDR3 size: 13 residues. Trimming shortened V by 4 bases and J by 8 bases, and 15 bases separated the two germline ends. Per the original methods: Filtering differed because ImmunoSEQ produced junction-only sequences that carried no quality scores. The table came from immunoSEQ multiplex PCR; TCRdb's copy has only in-frame clones and leaves some out. Clonal size and the V and J genes are those of that table, whereas D and trimming came from the DNA. Of 1.5 million to 2.5 million clones listed, about 94% were seen once; the top ten hold 1.2%. As defined, naive CD8 cells were CD45RO-negative and positively selected for CCR7, with terminally differentiated effector memory CD45RA+ cells excluded.

Specimen: naive CD8+ T cells sorted from blood. The clonotype originates from a man younger than 35 in good health. The rearrangement uses TRBV5-1 and TRBJ1-1; a possible D gene is TRBD1 (5 bases). The CDR3 sequence is CASSAGTHLEAFF. CDR3 nucleotide sequence: TGCGCCAGCAGCGCCGGGACCCATCTAGAAGCTTTCTTT.